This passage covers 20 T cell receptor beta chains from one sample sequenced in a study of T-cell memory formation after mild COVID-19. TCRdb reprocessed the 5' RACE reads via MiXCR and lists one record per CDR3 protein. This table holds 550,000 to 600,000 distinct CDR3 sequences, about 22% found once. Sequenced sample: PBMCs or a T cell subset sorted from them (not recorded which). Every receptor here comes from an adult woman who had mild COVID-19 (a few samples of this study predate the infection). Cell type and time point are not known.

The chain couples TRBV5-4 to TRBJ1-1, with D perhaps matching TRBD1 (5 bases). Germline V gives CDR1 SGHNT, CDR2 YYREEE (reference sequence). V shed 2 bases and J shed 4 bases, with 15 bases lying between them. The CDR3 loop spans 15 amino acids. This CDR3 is CASSLRAGTGTEAFF. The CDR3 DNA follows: TGTGCCAGCAGCTTAAGGGCGGGGACGGGCACTGAAGCTTTCTTT.

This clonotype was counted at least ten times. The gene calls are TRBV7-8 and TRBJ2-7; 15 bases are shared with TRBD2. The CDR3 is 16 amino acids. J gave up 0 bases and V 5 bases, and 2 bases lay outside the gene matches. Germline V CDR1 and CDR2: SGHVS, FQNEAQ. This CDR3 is CASSGGLAGGSYEQYF. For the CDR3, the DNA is TGTGCCAGCAGCGGGGGACTAGCGGGGGGCTCCTACGAGCAGTACTTC.

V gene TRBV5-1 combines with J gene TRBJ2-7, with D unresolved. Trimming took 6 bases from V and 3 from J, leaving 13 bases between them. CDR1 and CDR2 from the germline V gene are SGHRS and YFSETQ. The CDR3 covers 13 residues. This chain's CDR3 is CASKYDRLYEQYF. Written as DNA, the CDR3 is TGCGCCAGCAAATACGATAGACTCTACGAGCAGTACTTC.

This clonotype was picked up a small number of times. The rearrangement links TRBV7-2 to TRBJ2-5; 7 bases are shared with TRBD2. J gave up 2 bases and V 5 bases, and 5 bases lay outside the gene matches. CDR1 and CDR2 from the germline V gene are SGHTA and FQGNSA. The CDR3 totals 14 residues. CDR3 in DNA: TGTGCCAGCAGCCCCAATAGCGGGCAAGAGACCCAGTACTTC. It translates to CASSPNSGQETQYF. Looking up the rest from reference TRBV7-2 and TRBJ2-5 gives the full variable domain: GAGVSQSPSNKVTEKGKDVELRCDPISGHTALYWYRQSLGQGLEFLIYFQGNSAPDKSGLPSDRFSAERTGGSVSTLTIQRTQQEDSAVYLCASSPNSGQETQYFGPGTRLLVL.

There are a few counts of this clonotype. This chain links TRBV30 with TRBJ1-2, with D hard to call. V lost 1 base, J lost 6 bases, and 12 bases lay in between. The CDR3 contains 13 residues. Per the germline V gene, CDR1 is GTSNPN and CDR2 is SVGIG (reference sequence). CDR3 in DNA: TGTGCCTGGAGTGGGGGAGCATCCAATGGCTACACCTTC. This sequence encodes CAWSGGASNGYTF.

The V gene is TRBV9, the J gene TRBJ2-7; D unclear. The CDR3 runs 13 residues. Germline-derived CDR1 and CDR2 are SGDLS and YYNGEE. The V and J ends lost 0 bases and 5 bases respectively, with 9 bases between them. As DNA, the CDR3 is TGTGCCAGCAGCGTAGAAGTAATGGACGAGCAGTACTTC. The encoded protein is CASSVEVMDEQYF.

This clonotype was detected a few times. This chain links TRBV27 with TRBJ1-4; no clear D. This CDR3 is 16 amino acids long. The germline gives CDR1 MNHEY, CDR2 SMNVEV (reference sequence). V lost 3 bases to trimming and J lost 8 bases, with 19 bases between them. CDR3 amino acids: CASSFRPPSDGEKLFF. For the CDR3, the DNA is TGTGCCAGCAGTTTCCGCCCCCCCTCGGACGGAGAAAAACTGTTTTTT.

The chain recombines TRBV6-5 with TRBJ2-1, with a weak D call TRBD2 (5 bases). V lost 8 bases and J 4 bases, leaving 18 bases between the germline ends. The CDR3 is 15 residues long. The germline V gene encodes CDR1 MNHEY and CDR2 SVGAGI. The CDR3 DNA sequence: TGTGCCAGCGGCCCCGGAGGCGTCGGTTACAATGAGCAGTTCTTC. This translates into CASGPGGVGYNEQFF.

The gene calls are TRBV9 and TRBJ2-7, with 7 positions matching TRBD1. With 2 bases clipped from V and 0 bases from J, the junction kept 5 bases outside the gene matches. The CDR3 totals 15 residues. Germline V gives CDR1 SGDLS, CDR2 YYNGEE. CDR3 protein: CASSVSGTASYEQYF. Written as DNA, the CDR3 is TGTGCCAGCAGCGTGTCCGGGACAGCCTCCTACGAGCAGTACTTC.

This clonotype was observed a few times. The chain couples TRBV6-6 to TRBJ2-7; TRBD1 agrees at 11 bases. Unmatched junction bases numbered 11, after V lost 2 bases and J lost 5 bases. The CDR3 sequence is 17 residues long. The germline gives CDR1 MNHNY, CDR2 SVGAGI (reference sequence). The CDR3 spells CASSYPPAGQGAHEQYF. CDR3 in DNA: TGTGCCAGCAGTTACCCTCCCGCAGGACAGGGGGCCCACGAGCAGTACTTC.

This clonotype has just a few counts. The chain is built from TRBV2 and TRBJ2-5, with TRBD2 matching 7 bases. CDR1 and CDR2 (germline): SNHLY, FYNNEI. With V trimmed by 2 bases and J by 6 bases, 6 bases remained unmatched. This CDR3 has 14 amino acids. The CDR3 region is CASSESGATKTQYF. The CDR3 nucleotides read TGTGCCAGCAGTGAAAGCGGGGCGACGAAGACCCAGTACTTC. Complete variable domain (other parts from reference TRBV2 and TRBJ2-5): EPEVTQTPSHQVTQMGQEVILRCVPISNHLYFYWYRQILGQKVEFLVSFYNNEISEKSEIFDDQFSVERPDGSNFTLKIRSTKLEDSAMYFCASSESGATKTQYFGPGTRLLVL.

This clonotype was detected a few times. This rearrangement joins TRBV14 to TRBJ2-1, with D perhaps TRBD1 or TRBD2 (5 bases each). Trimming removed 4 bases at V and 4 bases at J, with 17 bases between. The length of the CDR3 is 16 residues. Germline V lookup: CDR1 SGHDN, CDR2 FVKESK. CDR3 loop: CASSPPWQGAYNEQFF. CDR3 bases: TGTGCCAGCAGCCCCCCCTGGCAGGGAGCGTACAATGAGCAGTTCTTC.

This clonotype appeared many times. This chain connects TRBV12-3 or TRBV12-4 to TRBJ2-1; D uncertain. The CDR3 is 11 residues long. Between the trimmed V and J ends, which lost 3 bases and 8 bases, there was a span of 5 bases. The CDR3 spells CASSFDYEQFF. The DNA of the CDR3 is TGTGCCAGCAGTTTTGATTATGAGCAGTTCTTC.

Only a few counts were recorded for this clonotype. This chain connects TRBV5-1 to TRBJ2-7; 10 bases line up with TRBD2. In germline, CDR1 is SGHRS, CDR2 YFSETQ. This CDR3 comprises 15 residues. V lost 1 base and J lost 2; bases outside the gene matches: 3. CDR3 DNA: TGCGCCAGCAGCTTGCTAGCGGGGGACCCCTACGAGCAGTACTTC. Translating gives CASSLLAGDPYEQYF.

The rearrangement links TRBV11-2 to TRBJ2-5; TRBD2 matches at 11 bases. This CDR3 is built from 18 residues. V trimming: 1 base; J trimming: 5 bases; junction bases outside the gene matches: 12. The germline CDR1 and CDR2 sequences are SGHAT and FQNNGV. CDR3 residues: CASSLAPGTSGSAETQYF. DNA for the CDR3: TGTGCCAGCAGCTTAGCCCCCGGGACTAGCGGTTCCGCTGAGACCCAGTACTTC.

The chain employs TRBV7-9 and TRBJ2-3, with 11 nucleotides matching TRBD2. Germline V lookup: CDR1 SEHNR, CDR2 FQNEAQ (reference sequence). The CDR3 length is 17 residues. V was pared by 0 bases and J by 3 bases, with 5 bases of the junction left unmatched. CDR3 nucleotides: TGTGCCAGCAGCTTAGCGTTAGCGGGGGGGCCAACAGATACGCAGTATTTT. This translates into CASSLALAGGPTDTQYF.

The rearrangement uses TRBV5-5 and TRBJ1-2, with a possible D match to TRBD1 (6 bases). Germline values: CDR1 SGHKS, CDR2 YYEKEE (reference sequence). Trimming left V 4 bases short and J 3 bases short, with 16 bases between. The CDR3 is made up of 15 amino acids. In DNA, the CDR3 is TGTGCCAGCAGCCCCTGGGGGCAAGATTACTATGGCTACACCTTC. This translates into CASSPWGQDYYGYTF.

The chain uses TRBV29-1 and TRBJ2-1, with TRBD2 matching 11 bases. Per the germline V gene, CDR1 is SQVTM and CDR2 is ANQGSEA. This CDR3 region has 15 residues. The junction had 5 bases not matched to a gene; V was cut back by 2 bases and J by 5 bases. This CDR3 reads CSVERASGRNNEQFF. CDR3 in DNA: TGCAGCGTTGAAAGGGCTAGCGGGAGGAACAATGAGCAGTTCTTC.

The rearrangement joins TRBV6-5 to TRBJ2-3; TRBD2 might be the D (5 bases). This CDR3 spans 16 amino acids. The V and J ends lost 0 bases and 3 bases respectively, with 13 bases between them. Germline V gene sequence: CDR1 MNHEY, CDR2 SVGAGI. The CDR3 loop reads CASSYSYSTGTDTQYF. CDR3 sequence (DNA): TGTGCCAGCAGTTACTCGTACTCGACGGGGACAGATACGCAGTATTTT.

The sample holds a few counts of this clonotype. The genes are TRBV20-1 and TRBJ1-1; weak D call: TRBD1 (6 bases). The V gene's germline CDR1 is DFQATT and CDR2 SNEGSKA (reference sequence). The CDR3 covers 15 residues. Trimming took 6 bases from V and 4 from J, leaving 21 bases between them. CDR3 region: CSARKLDRLSTEAFF. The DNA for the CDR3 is TGCAGTGCCCGGAAGCTAGACAGGCTGAGCACTGAAGCTTTCTTT.